Listed here are 27 T cell receptor beta chains from one sample, sequenced in a study of response to subunit inactivated influenza vaccine. MiXCR, applied by TCRdb to the RT-PCR reads, yields one record per CDR3 protein. Here the sample spans roughly 790,000 distinct CDR3 sequences, about 20% being singletons. Material: PBMCs from blood, obtained more than 4 days after vaccination. These receptors were obtained from a man aged 50 or older who received an inactivated influenza vaccine.

This chain links TRBV10-3 with TRBJ2-7; D is possibly TRBD2 (6 bases). Trimming left V 1 base short and J 4 bases short, with 11 bases between. The CDR3 has 14 residues. CDR1 is ENHRY, CDR2 SYGVKD, per germline. The chain's CDR3 is CAISEYGSGYEQYF. The CDR3 nucleotides read TGTGCCATCAGTGAGTATGGTAGCGGATACGAGCAGTACTTC.

The rearrangement joins TRBV6-5 to TRBJ2-7, with TRBD2 as a possible D gene (5 bases). The germline V and J ends were trimmed by 5 bases and 5 bases, with 19 bases remaining between them. This CDR3 has 15 amino acids. Germline-derived CDR1 and CDR2 are MNHEY and SVGAGI. CDR3 protein: CASSLDGVPTNEQYF. Here the CDR3 DNA reads TGTGCCAGCAGTCTCGACGGGGTTCCTACGAACGAGCAGTACTTC.

This clonotype has only a few counts. This sequence joins TRBV20-1 and TRBJ2-5; 16 bases fit TRBD2. CDR1 and CDR2 from the germline V gene are DFQATT and SNEGSKA (reference sequence). This CDR3 has 16 residues. V was clipped by 6 bases and J by 5 bases; unmatched bases: 9. Here the CDR3 DNA reads TGCAGTGCCATCGGGACTAGCGGGAGGGCCCGTGAGACCCAGTACTTC. It yields the protein CSAIGTSGRARETQYF.

A few counts support this clonotype. The rearrangement uses TRBV10-3 and TRBJ2-1, with a weak D call TRBD2 (5 bases). CDR3 length equals 15 residues. Germline-derived CDR1 and CDR2 are ENHRY and SYGVKD. Trimming stripped 6 bases from V and 9 bases from J, with 21 bases between. CDR3 in DNA: TGTGCCATCAGAGAGGTTCAAGCCCCCGAGGGTGAGCAGTTCTTC. Encoded protein: CAIREVQAPEGEQFF.

This clonotype was counted a few times. The chain employs TRBV6-2 or TRBV6-3 and TRBJ2-7; D tentatively reads TRBD1 or TRBD2 (6 bases each). CDR3 length: 13 amino acids. In germline, CDR1 is MNHEY, CDR2 SVGEGT. The V end was cut by 5 bases, the J end by 1 base, with 9 bases between. CDR3 coding DNA: TGTGCCAGCAGTAGGGGGGTGTCCTACGAGCAGTACTTC. Its translation is CASSRGVSYEQYF.

V is TRBV11-1 and J is TRBJ2-3; 10 bases map to TRBD2. Germline CDR1 SGHAT, CDR2 FQDESV (reference sequence). This CDR3 spans 21 amino acids. V gave up 5 bases and J gave up 0 bases; unmatched junction bases: 20. CDR3 amino acids: CASSASPGLAIVDPSTDTQYF. CDR3 DNA: TGTGCCAGCAGCGCCTCACCGGGACTAGCGATCGTTGACCCAAGCACAGATACGCAGTATTTT.

The V gene is TRBV6-2 or TRBV6-3, the J gene TRBJ2-1; TRBD2 agrees at 8 bases. CDR1 is MNHEY and CDR2 is SVGEGT in the germline V gene. Trimming took 9 bases from V and 8 from J; bases not matched to a gene: 15. The CDR3 extends over 15 amino acids. CDR3 DNA sequence: TGTGCCAGGGGGTGCCAACTAGCGGCCAACGATGAGCAGTTCTTC. Its translation: CARGCQLAANDEQFF.

In its sample, this clonotype was seen a few times. The chain employs TRBV29-1 and TRBJ1-1, with 8 bases matching TRBD1. The CDR3 is 13 residues long. Trimming cost V 7 bases and J 1 base; bases outside gene matches: 5. Germline assignment: CDR1 SQVTM and CDR2 ANQGSEA. The CDR3 DNA sequence: TGCAGCGGCCGTGGACAGGGGAACACTGAAGCTTTCTTT. It codes for CSGRGQGNTEAFF.

There are a few counts of this clonotype. The rearrangement links TRBV10-3 to TRBJ1-4, with a tentative D call TRBD1 (6 bases). In germline, CDR1 is ENHRY, CDR2 SYGVKD. Trimming took off 10 bases at V and 6 bases at J, with 21 bases between the two ends. The CDR3 covers 15 residues. For the CDR3, the DNA is TGTGCCACTGGCGGGGGGCCGAGTAGGGATGAAAAACTGTTTTTT. This gives the protein CATGGGPSRDEKLFF.

The chain uses TRBV7-2 and TRBJ1-3; the D is unclear. The germline V gene has CDR1 SGHTA and CDR2 FQGNSA. The CDR3 loop spans 14 amino acids. The ends were cut back, 3 bases at V and 4 bases at J, with 10 bases in the middle. CDR3 DNA: TGTGCCAGCAGCTTTACAAGGGCCGGAAACACCATATATTTT. It yields the protein CASSFTRAGNTIYF.

This clonotype was detected once. This rearrangement joins TRBV6-2 or TRBV6-3 to TRBJ2-3; D perhaps matches TRBD1 (6 bases). CDR3 size: 17 residues. V was cut by 2 bases and J by 4 bases, with 19 bases left in between. Germline values: CDR1 MNHEY, CDR2 SVGEGT. This CDR3 is CASSYAPYRVGADTQYF. CDR3 bases: TGTGCCAGCAGTTACGCCCCTTACAGGGTGGGGGCAGATACGCAGTATTTT.

The chain links TRBV6-2 or TRBV6-3 to TRBJ1-1, with D possibly TRBD1 on 5 matching bases. The CDR3 is 15 amino acids. The ends were cut back, 0 bases at V and 2 bases at J, with 10 bases in the middle. The germline CDR1 and CDR2 sequences are MNHEY and SVGEGT. CDR3 DNA: TGTGCCAGCAGTTACTCGTGGGGCCCAAACACTGAAGCTTTCTTT. This gives the protein CASSYSWGPNTEAFF.

The chain is built from TRBV7-8 and TRBJ2-1; TRBD2 aligns across 7 bases. The CDR3 spans 15 residues. Germline V gives CDR1 SGHVS, CDR2 FQNEAQ. After removal of 5 bases from V and 5 bases from J, the junction contained 9 bases not matched to a gene. The CDR3 sequence: CASSRRPSGDNEQFF. CDR3 in DNA: TGTGCCAGCAGCAGGCGGCCTAGCGGAGACAATGAGCAGTTCTTC.

The gene calls are TRBV20-1 and TRBJ1-4; perhaps TRBD1 as D (5 bases). The CDR3 is 13 residues long. Trimming removed 3 bases from V and 8 bases from J, with 13 bases in between. CDR1 DFQATT and CDR2 SNEGSKA come from the germline V gene (reference sequence). CDR3 coding DNA: TGCAGTGCTAGGGGGGGACTACTCGAAAAACTGTTTTTT. As protein: CSARGGLLEKLFF.

The CDR3 spells CATSEGRRSSYEQYF. Here the CDR3 DNA reads TGTGCCACCAGCGAGGGACGGAGGAGCTCCTACGAGCAGTACTTC. The chain recombines TRBV15 with TRBJ2-7; D tentatively reads TRBD1 or TRBD2 (5 bases each). In germline, CDR1 is LNHNV, CDR2 YYDKDF (reference sequence). Trimming removed 5 bases from V and 0 bases from J, with 14 bases in between. CDR3 length equals 15 residues.

In DNA, the CDR3 is TGTGCCAGCAGCCAAGATCGTGCTAGCGCACCCTACAATGAGCAGTTCTTC. This encodes CASSQDRASAPYNEQFF. The chain couples TRBV4-2 to TRBJ2-1, with a possible D match to TRBD2 (6 bases). The CDR3 is 17 amino acids. Germline V gene data show CDR1 as LGHNA and CDR2 as YNFKEQ. V lost 0 bases to trimming and J lost 2 bases, with 14 bases between them.

This clonotype showed up many times. V and J are TRBV12-3 or TRBV12-4 and TRBJ2-7; D might be TRBD1 (5 bases). V was pared by 3 bases and J by 7 bases, with 13 bases between. This CDR3 comprises 13 residues. The CDR3 region has the DNA TGTGCCAGCAGTTTGGCGCAGGGCCTGGAGCAGTACTTC. This gives the protein CASSLAQGLEQYF.

The V call is TRBV4-2, the J call TRBJ2-5, with 8 bases identical to TRBD2. Germline loops: CDR1 LGHNA, CDR2 YNFKEQ. Trimming took 0 bases from V and 7 from J; bases not matched to a gene: 13. The CDR3 runs to 17 residues. Written as DNA, the CDR3 is TGTGCCAGCAGCCAAGAGGGTAGCGGGGCCCTCTGGGGGACCCAGTACTTC. Translated: CASSQEGSGALWGTQYF.

This chain links TRBV2 with TRBJ2-2; weak D call: TRBD2 (7 bases). The CDR3 length is 14 residues. In germline, CDR1 is SNHLY, CDR2 FYNNEI. V lost 8 bases, J lost 2 bases, and 12 bases lay in between. This chain's CDR3 is CASGSGGNTGELFF. In nucleotides, the CDR3 is TGTGCCAGCGGGTCGGGGGGCAACACCGGGGAGCTGTTTTTT.

Only a few counts were recorded for this clonotype. The V gene is TRBV24-1, the J gene TRBJ1-5; no definite D call. Germline CDR1 is KGHDR and CDR2 is SFDVKD. The V gene lost 4 bases and the J gene lost 5 bases, with 5 bases spanning the gap. The CDR3 consists of 12 residues. This CDR3 reads CATSDPDQPQHF. The CDR3 DNA reads as TGTGCCACCAGTGACCCCGATCAGCCCCAGCATTTT.

This chain links TRBV27 with TRBJ1-1; the match to TRBD1 covers 8 bases. V trimming: 3 bases; J trimming: 0 bases; junction bases outside the gene matches: 9. CDR1 and CDR2 from the germline V gene are MNHEY and SMNVEV (reference sequence). There are 17 residues in the CDR3. The CDR3 nucleotides are TGTGCCAGCAGTTTCCCCAGGGGGCGAGTGATGAACACTGAAGCTTTCTTT. This translates into CASSFPRGRVMNTEAFF.

This sequence joins TRBV4-1 and TRBJ2-7; no firm D call. Trimming left V 2 bases short and J 0 bases short, with 8 bases between. Germline assignment: CDR1 MGHRA and CDR2 YSYEKL. CDR3 length: 14 amino acids. The CDR3 protein is CASSQNSRSYEQYF. The CDR3 DNA sequence: TGCGCCAGCAGCCAAAACTCGCGCTCCTACGAGCAGTACTTC.

Ten or more counts support this clonotype. The chain uses TRBV5-1 and TRBJ1-1, with D possibly TRBD1 on 5 matching bases. The CDR3 contains 13 residues. V was trimmed by 5 bases and J by 2 bases, leaving 10 bases between them. Per germline, CDR1 SGHRS and CDR2 YFSETQ. CDR3 residues: CASSSGQNTEAFF. The DNA of the CDR3 is TGCGCCAGCAGTTCCGGACAAAACACTGAAGCTTTCTTT.

This rearrangement joins TRBV11-2 to TRBJ1-6, with 7 bases identical to TRBD1. This CDR3 is built from 15 residues. Germline lookup yields CDR1 SGHAT and CDR2 FQNNGV. J lost 7 bases, V lost 1 base, and 4 bases had no gene match. CDR3: CASSLATGWNSPLHF. DNA of the CDR3: TGTGCCAGCAGCTTAGCGACAGGGTGGAATTCACCCCTCCACTTT.

This clonotype has only a few counts. The genes are TRBV4-3 and TRBJ2-5; TRBD1 matches at 8 bases. Germline CDR1 is LGHNA and CDR2 is YSLEER. CDR3 length: 15 residues. V was clipped by 1 base and J by 5 bases; unmatched bases: 6. This chain's CDR3 is CASSQGSGGLETQYF. For the CDR3, the DNA is TGCGCCAGCAGCCAAGGTTCAGGGGGCTTGGAGACCCAGTACTTC.

The rearrangement joins TRBV20-1 to TRBJ1-6; weak D call: TRBD1 (5 bases). Germline V lookup: CDR1 DFQATT, CDR2 SNEGSKA (reference sequence). V was cut by 6 bases and J by 1 base, with 16 bases left in between. There are 16 residues in the CDR3. The CDR3 DNA follows: TGCAGTGCGGACGGAGGAGCAGGGTCCTATAATTCACCCCTCCACTTT. It yields the protein CSADGGAGSYNSPLHF.

The chain uses TRBV2 and TRBJ2-1; 9 bases are shared with TRBD2. Germline V gives CDR1 SNHLY, CDR2 FYNNEI. The CDR3 is 16 residues long. V shed 3 bases and J 4 bases; nucleotides not matched to a gene: 7. This CDR3 reads CASSDPGLAQYNEQFF. CDR3 nucleotide sequence: TGTGCCAGCAGTGACCCGGGACTAGCACAATACAATGAGCAGTTCTTC.